One sample yielded the 21 T cell receptor beta chains listed below, sequenced in a study of T cells of healthy individuals. TCRdb used MiXCR to reprocess the 5' RACE reads, holding one entry per CDR3 protein. Of nearly 100,000 distinct CDR3 sequences listed, about 16% were seen once; the top ten hold around 6.4%. These receptors originate from a human donor in good health.

The CDR3 reads CASSVSSGIHEQFF. DNA for the CDR3: TGTGCCAGCAGTGTAAGTTCTGGTATTCATGAGCAGTTCTTC. V gene TRBV2 combines with J gene TRBJ2-1, with no clear D. V was shortened by 4 bases and J by 8 bases, with 15 bases between the two germline ends. The CDR3 is made up of 14 amino acids. Germline lookup yields CDR1 SNHLY and CDR2 FYNNEI.

This clonotype was found many times. The rearrangement uses TRBV2 and TRBJ2-5, with D possibly TRBD1 on 6 matching bases. This CDR3 is built from 12 residues. The V end was cut by 11 bases, the J end by 4 bases, with 14 bases between. From germline, CDR1 is SNHLY and CDR2 FYNNEI. This CDR3 reads CAGHRVGETQYF. CDR3 DNA: TGTGCCGGACACAGGGTCGGAGAGACCCAGTACTTC.

In the case of this clonotype: A much larger clone lies a single base off, so this may be a read error. V is TRBV24-1 and J is TRBJ2-2; D ambiguous. CDR3 length equals 15 residues. Trimming took off 3 bases at V and 7 bases at J, with 14 bases between the two ends. Per germline, CDR1 KGHDR and CDR2 SFDVKD. CDR3 in amino acids: CATSDPTAMIGELFF. CDR3 nucleotide sequence: TGTGCCACCAGTGATCCGACTGCGATGATCGGGGAGCTGTTTTTT.

There are many counts of this clonotype. This chain links TRBV7-9 with TRBJ1-1; D is ambiguous. The length of the CDR3 is 13 residues. The V gene's germline CDR1 is SEHNR and CDR2 FQNEAQ (reference sequence). Between the trimmed V and J ends, which lost 5 bases and 0 bases, there was a span of 7 bases. The CDR3 bases are TGTGCCAGCAGCATGGAGGTGAACACTGAAGCTTTCTTT. Its translation: CASSMEVNTEAFF.

This clonotype was detected a few times. This chain connects TRBV24-1 to TRBJ2-2; a weak D match, TRBD2 (6 bases). V gave up 3 bases and J gave up 3 bases, with 13 bases separating them. Germline CDR1 and CDR2: KGHDR and SFDVKD. The CDR3 runs 16 residues. The CDR3 nucleotides read TGTGCCACCAGTGATAATAGCGGTTCTCACACCGGGGAGCTGTTTTTT. Its translation is CATSDNSGSHTGELFF.

This clonotype was observed many times. The J gene is TRBJ2-1, the V gene TRBV25-1, with 9 bases aligning to TRBD1. The CDR3 spans 16 residues. V gave up 3 bases and J gave up 8 bases; unmatched junction bases: 11. The germline gives CDR1 MGHDK, CDR2 SYGVNS. The CDR3 bases are TGTGCCAGCAGTGATCGCCGGGACAGGGTTTTCGATGAGCAGTTCTTC. It codes for CASSDRRDRVFDEQFF.

The rearrangement links TRBV20-1 to TRBJ1-5; D gene unclear. V lost 3 bases to trimming and J lost 3 bases, with 9 bases between them. The CDR3 contains 13 residues. Germline CDR1 reads DFQATT; CDR2 reads SNEGSKA (reference sequence). The CDR3 coding sequence is TGCAGTGCTAGGGCTGGTAACAATCAGCCCCAGCATTTT. Residues: CSARAGNNQPQHF.

This clonotype has a handful of counts. This rearrangement joins TRBV7-9 to TRBJ2-2; 10 bases map to TRBD2. The V segment lost 6 bases and the J segment 0 bases; nucleotides outside the gene matches: 7. The CDR3 has 17 residues. The V gene's germline CDR1 is SEHNR and CDR2 FQNEAQ (reference sequence). CDR3 residues: CASSPPSGRANTGELFF. CDR3 sequence (DNA): TGTGCCAGCAGTCCTCCAAGCGGGAGGGCGAACACCGGGGAGCTGTTTTTT.

The genes are TRBV7-9 and TRBJ1-1; maybe TRBD1 (6 bases). Germline loops: CDR1 SEHNR, CDR2 FQNEAQ (reference sequence). V lost 1 base to trimming and J lost 4 bases, with 13 bases between them. The CDR3 contains 15 residues. CDR3 sequence (DNA): TGTGCCAGCAGCTTAGAGGGGGGTAGAGGCACTGAAGCTTTCTTT. Translated, it gives CASSLEGGRGTEAFF.

This clonotype was counted many times. The chain is built from TRBV5-1 and TRBJ1-1; D call uncertain. CDR3 length: 14 residues. Looked up from germline, CDR1 is SGHRS and CDR2 is YFSETQ. V was shortened by 3 bases and J by 4 bases, with 13 bases between the two germline ends. In DNA, the CDR3 is TGCGCCAGCAGCTCGCGAGCCCCGGGCACTGAAGCTTTCTTT. Its translation is CASSSRAPGTEAFF.

This clonotype was detected a few times. This sequence joins TRBV4-2 and TRBJ2-6, with D hard to call. The CDR3 sequence is 14 residues long. CDR1 LGHNA and CDR2 YNFKEQ come from the germline V gene. The germline V and J ends were trimmed by 1 base and 4 bases, with 5 bases remaining between them. In DNA, the CDR3 is TGTGCCAGCAGCCAAGGCCGCGGGGCCAACGTCCTGACTTTC. Its protein product is CASSQGRGANVLTF.

This clonotype has just a few counts. The gene calls are TRBV28 and TRBJ2-3, with D maybe TRBD2 (5 bases). The CDR3 spans 17 residues. Looked up from germline, CDR1 is MDHEN and CDR2 is SYDVKM. Trimming removed 3 bases from V and 0 bases from J, with 16 bases in between. The CDR3 sequence is CASSLDLTDSSTDTQYF. DNA of the CDR3: TGTGCCAGCAGTTTGGACTTAACGGACTCTAGCACAGATACGCAGTATTTT. The full variable domain, its missing parts supplied by reference TRBV28 and TRBJ2-3, is DVKVTQSSRYLVKRTGEKVFLECVQDMDHENMFWYRQDPGLGLRLIYFSYDVKMKEKGDIPEGYSVSREKKERFSLILESASTNQTSMYLCASSLDLTDSSTDTQYFGPGTRLTVL.

At least ten counts were recorded for this clonotype. The gene calls are TRBV30 and TRBJ1-5, with D uncertain. Germline loops: CDR1 GTSNPN, CDR2 SVGIG (reference sequence). Trimming stripped 1 base from V and 2 bases from J, with 6 bases between. This CDR3 spans 13 amino acids. In DNA, the CDR3 is TGTGCCTGGAGTGCGACTGGCAATCAGCCCCAGCATTTT. It encodes CAWSATGNQPQHF.

In nucleotides, the CDR3 is TGTGCCAGCAGCCCCTGGGGGGGGGTCGGGGAGACCCAGTACTTC. It encodes CASSPWGGVGETQYF. The V gene is TRBV7-2, the J gene TRBJ2-5; 7 positions agree with TRBD2. CDR3 size: 15 residues. V lost 5 bases, J lost 5 bases, and 11 bases stayed unmatched. CDR1 SGHTA and CDR2 FQGNSA come from the germline V gene.

This clonotype was counted a few times. The rearrangement uses TRBV12-3 or TRBV12-4 and TRBJ2-3, with D possibly being TRBD1 or TRBD2 (5 bases each). Trimming pared 6 bases from V and 3 bases from J, leaving 13 bases between. The CDR3 totals 14 residues. The CDR3 DNA reads as TGTGCCAGCAGAATCTCGGGGCGGACAGATACGCAGTATTTT. Protein: CASRISGRTDTQYF.

This clonotype came up a few times. V and J are TRBV28 and TRBJ2-1; D is perhaps TRBD2 (5 bases). This CDR3 region has 17 residues. From germline, CDR1 is MDHEN and CDR2 SYDVKM. V was trimmed by 4 bases and J by 6 bases, leaving 22 bases between them. CDR3 region: CASSSRGTQHLGNEQFF. The DNA for the CDR3 is TGTGCCAGCAGTTCCCGGGGTACCCAGCACCTTGGCAATGAGCAGTTCTTC.

The V call is TRBV19, the J call TRBJ2-7, with D possibly called TRBD1 or TRBD2 (5 bases each). There are 14 residues in the CDR3. The germline CDR1 and CDR2 sequences are LNHDA and SQIVND (reference sequence). V was pared by 3 bases and J by 5 bases, with 14 bases between. CDR3 protein: CASSIGASGHEQYF. The CDR3, as DNA: TGTGCCAGTAGTATCGGGGCCTCAGGACACGAGCAGTACTTC.

This clonotype was counted only a few times. The genes are TRBV9 and TRBJ2-5; a weak D match, TRBD2 (6 bases). The CDR3 has 16 residues. The germline V gene has CDR1 SGDLS and CDR2 YYNGEE. The ends were cut back, 3 bases at V and 5 bases at J, with 20 bases in the middle. For the CDR3, the DNA is TGTGCCAGCAGCGGCGGGGCCAGTCTTTTGTCGGAGACCCAGTACTTC. Its protein product is CASSGGASLLSETQYF.

This clonotype was observed many times. V gene TRBV4-2 combines with J gene TRBJ1-2; D gene uncertain. Trimming shortened V by 1 base and J by 4 bases, and 16 bases separated the two germline ends. This CDR3 has 16 amino acids. Per the germline V gene, CDR1 is LGHNA and CDR2 is YNFKEQ. CDR3 amino acids: CASSQGGGSSPYGYTF. CDR3 DNA sequence: TGTGCCAGCAGCCAAGGAGGAGGGAGTAGTCCCTATGGCTACACCTTC.

The chain uses TRBV21-1 and TRBJ1-5; no check of the table's D call, TRBD1, against the DNA was made. TRBV21-1 is an annotated pseudogene. This CDR3 region has 18 residues. CDR3 in amino acids: CASSKPRPLRAGRQPQHF. CDR3 DNA: TGTGCCAGCAGCAAACCCCGCCCCTTACGGGCAGGGCGGCAGCCCCAGCATTTT.

This rearrangement joins TRBV10-3 to TRBJ1-3, with D hard to call. Germline V gene data show CDR1 as ENHRY and CDR2 as SYGVKD. The CDR3 totals 16 residues. V was pared by 0 bases and J by 2 bases, with 11 bases between. The CDR3 DNA reads TGTGCCATCAGTGAGTCGGTTGATGGGGCTGGAAACACCATATATTTT. Its translation: CAISESVDGAGNTIYF.